The 9 T cell receptor beta chains given below trace back to one sample, sequenced in a study of identical twins (TCRdb year 2016). To prepare the library, 5' RACE was applied. Sequencer: Illumina HiSeq 2000. TCRdb reran the public reads through fastp at Q25 and MiXCR, keeping productive beta chains. CDR3 protein sequences are deduplicated, and each keeps its most common genes and DNA. For this sample the table gives about 240,000 distinct CDR3 sequences, of which approximately 7.8% were detected only once. The ten largest clones take up less than 6.5% of the sample. Another study also made use of these data, one on yellow fever vaccine responses in identical twins.

Input material: CD8+ T cells sorted from blood. The receptors were sampled from a woman between 18 and 29 years old in good health.

This clonotype showed up just a few times. The chain links TRBV4-1 to TRBJ2-5; TRBD2 agrees at 7 bases. This CDR3 has 13 residues. Trimming cost V 5 bases and J 5 bases; bases outside gene matches: 5. Germline V lookup: CDR1 MGHRA, CDR2 YSYEKL. The CDR3 region has the DNA TGCGCCAGCAGCAAAGGACTAGAGGAGACCCAGTACTTC. Translation: CASSKGLEETQYF.

CDR3: CASSLGNTQYF. Here the CDR3 DNA reads TGTGCCAGCAGCTTAGGGAATACGCAGTATTTT. This chain joins TRBV7-6 and TRBJ2-3; D gene ambiguous. CDR3 length: 11 amino acids. Looked up from germline, CDR1 is SGHVS and CDR2 is FNYEAQ. Deletions cut 1 base from V and 7 bases from J, with 3 bases between.

Ten or more counts support this clonotype. The V and J genes are TRBV6-4 and TRBJ2-1; D call uncertain. The germline gives CDR1 MRHNA, CDR2 SNTAGT. The CDR3 totals 15 residues. V lost 2 bases, J lost 0 bases, and 8 bases lay in between. The CDR3 loop is CASSDGQSSYNEQFF. For the CDR3, the DNA is TGTGCCAGCAGTGACGGGCAGAGCTCCTACAATGAGCAGTTCTTC.

A few counts support this clonotype. The rearrangement links TRBV19 to TRBJ2-3; D may be TRBD1 (7 bases). There are 13 residues in the CDR3. V dropped 4 bases and J dropped 4 bases, with 9 bases sitting between them. The germline V gene has CDR1 LNHDA and CDR2 SQIVND (reference sequence). The CDR3 loop is CASSTGGSDTQYF. In DNA form, the CDR3 reads TGTGCCAGTAGTACAGGGGGGTCAGATACGCAGTATTTT.

This clonotype was observed a handful of times. The chain links TRBV7-8 to TRBJ2-1; 8 bases agree with TRBD1. Germline CDR1 SGHVS, CDR2 FQNEAQ. The CDR3 is 16 amino acids. V lost 4 bases to trimming and J lost 0 bases; unmatched junction nucleotides: 5. CDR3 in DNA: TGTGCCAGCAGCTCAGACAGGGGAATCTCCTACAATGAGCAGTTCTTC. Translation gives CASSSDRGISYNEQFF.

This clonotype was seen ten or more times. The chain joins TRBV29-1 to TRBJ1-1, with a possible D match to TRBD1 (5 bases). The CDR3 has 12 residues. CDR1 SQVTM and CDR2 ANQGSEA come from the germline V gene. V lost 3 bases to trimming and J lost 6 bases, with 11 bases between them. The chain's CDR3 is CSVDLPTAEAFF. In nucleotides, the CDR3 is TGCAGCGTTGACCTGCCGACAGCTGAAGCTTTCTTT.

This clonotype turned up a few times. This rearrangement joins TRBV5-6 to TRBJ2-5, with D possibly TRBD2 on 6 matching bases. V lost 0 bases and J 5 bases, leaving 8 bases between the germline ends. Looked up from germline, CDR1 is SGHDT and CDR2 is YYEEEE. The CDR3 runs to 13 residues. Here the CDR3 reads CASSLALAETQYF. The DNA of the CDR3 is TGTGCCAGCAGCTTGGCACTAGCTGAGACCCAGTACTTC.

This clonotype was counted only a few times. The chain joins TRBV19 to TRBJ2-7; TRBD2 is a possible D gene (5 bases). Germline V gene data show CDR1 as LNHDA and CDR2 as SQIVND (reference sequence). The CDR3 contains 17 residues. Deletions cut 3 bases from V and 1 base from J, with 19 bases between. This CDR3 reads CASSIPPEGGSSYEQYF. CDR3 nucleotides: TGTGCCAGTAGTATTCCCCCCGAGGGTGGCTCTTCCTACGAGCAGTACTTC.

Points on this clonotype: At one end the junction does not follow the germline gene, possibly because of a read error. The V call is TRBV3-1, the J call TRBJ2-1, with D possibly being TRBD1 (6 bases). CDR1 LGHDT and CDR2 YNNKEL come from the germline V gene (reference sequence). CDR3 length: 15 amino acids. CDR3 sequence: CTSSQGFPSYNEQFF. DNA of the CDR3: TGTACCAGCAGCCAGGGGTTTCCGTCCTACAATGAGCAGTTCTTC.